This T cell receptor beta chain was sequenced for a study of cytomegalovirus exposure and HLA in healthy donors. Study observations and caveats: Generally TCR sequences proved uncommon, though certain public TCRs appeared in numerous donors.

Clones were sequenced by immunoSEQ multiplex PCR, and TCRdb holds only the in-frame ones, with some missing. Among some 250,000 clones listed, almost 90% were seen once. Unmatched junction bases numbered 6, after V lost 0 bases and J lost 7 bases. The CDR3 totals 16 residues. Germline V CDR1 and CDR2: MRHNA, SNTAGT. This clone has a single count. Its antigen is not identified. The sample taken for sequencing was PBMCs. The receptor's source is a young woman in good health and CMV-seronegative. The genes are TRBV6-4 and TRBJ2-1; 10 positions agree with TRBD1. The CDR3 coding sequence is TGTGCCAGCAGTGACTCGGGGACAGGGGACGTTAATGAGCAGTTCTTC. Protein product: CASSDSGTGDVNEQFF.